The 10 T cell receptor beta chains below come from one sample, sequenced in a study of T cell responses to AZD1222 COVID-19 vaccine. Clones were sequenced by immunoSEQ multiplex PCR, and TCRdb holds only the in-frame ones, with some missing. This sample yields about 180,000 clones, of which 85% to 90% are seen a single time; about 8% belongs to the top ten. The source was peripheral blood, collected on day 0 of AZD1222 vaccination. The receptors shown here come from an adult in good health.

The chain joins TRBV7-2 to TRBJ1-5; D not certain. Per the germline V gene, CDR1 is SGHTA and CDR2 is FQGNSA. Trimming took 5 bases from V and 0 from J, leaving 5 bases between them. This CDR3 is 13 amino acids long. The chain's CDR3 is CASSGDSNQPQHF. The CDR3 DNA reads as TGTGCCAGCAGCGGAGATAGCAATCAGCCCCAGCATTTT.

V gene TRBV29-1 combines with J gene TRBJ1-1, with unresolved D. CDR3 length: 14 residues. Trimming left V 6 bases short and J 1 base short, with 15 bases between. Germline CDR1 is SQVTM and CDR2 is ANQGSEA. CDR3 protein: CSVHPQTANTEAFF. CDR3 nucleotide sequence: TGCAGCGTCCATCCCCAAACAGCGAACACTGAAGCTTTCTTT. The full variable domain, rest sourced from reference TRBV29-1 and TRBJ1-1, is SAVISQKPSRDICQRGTSLTIQCQVDSQVTMMFWYRQQPGQSLTLIATANQGSEATYESGFVIDKFPISRPNLTFSTLTVSNMSPEDSSIYLCSVHPQTANTEAFFGQGTRLTVV.

V is TRBV5-1 and J is TRBJ2-2, with 9 bases fitting TRBD2. V trimming: 4 bases; J trimming: 1 base; junction bases outside the gene matches: 11. From germline, CDR1 is SGHRS and CDR2 YFSETQ. CDR3 length: 18 amino acids. The CDR3, as DNA: TGCGCCAGCAGCCGAATAGCCCAACTAGCGGGGAACACCGGGGAGCTGTTTTTT. Translated, it gives CASSRIAQLAGNTGELFF.

The chain recombines TRBV7-2 with TRBJ1-2; D is unclear. The CDR3 is 14 residues long. CDR1 SGHTA and CDR2 FQGNSA come from the germline V gene. The V end was cut by 1 base, the J end by 4 bases, with 10 bases between. CDR3 protein: CASSLGPTGYGYTF. In nucleotides, the CDR3 is TGTGCCAGCAGCTTAGGGCCGACGGGCTATGGCTACACCTTC. Drawing the rest from reference TRBV7-2 and TRBJ1-2, the complete variable domain is GAGVSQSPSNKVTEKGKDVELRCDPISGHTALYWYRQSLGQGLEFLIYFQGNSAPDKSGLPSDRFSAERTGGSVSTLTIQRTQQEDSAVYLCASSLGPTGYGYTFGSGTRLTVV.

The rearrangement uses TRBV5-6 and TRBJ2-7; TRBD1 matches at 8 bases. The CDR3 spans 13 residues. CDR1 and CDR2 from the germline V gene are SGHDT and YYEEEE. The V and J ends lost 5 bases and 5 bases, in that order; junction bases with no gene match: 6. The CDR3 loop reads CASSPRDRHEQYF. The CDR3, as DNA: TGTGCCAGCAGTCCTCGGGACAGGCACGAGCAGTACTTC.

V is TRBV20-1 and J is TRBJ1-2; no clear D. The CDR3 length is 11 residues. V shed 3 bases and J shed 3 bases, with 5 bases lying between them. Per germline, CDR1 DFQATT and CDR2 SNEGSKA (reference sequence). CDR3: CSAREDYGYTF. The CDR3 DNA is TGCAGTGCTAGGGAGGACTATGGCTACACCTTC.

The chain has TRBV19 and TRBJ2-7, with D perhaps being TRBD1 or TRBD2 (5 bases each). The germline gives CDR1 LNHDA, CDR2 SQIVND (reference sequence). There are 15 residues in the CDR3. Trimming took off 9 bases at V and 6 bases at J, with 24 bases between the two ends. CDR3 DNA sequence: TGTGCCAGCACCACTTTCGATGGGGGAAAGGGCGAGCAGTACTTC. Its protein product is CASTTFDGGKGEQYF.

V is TRBV7-9 and J is TRBJ2-2; D ambiguous. This CDR3 spans 15 amino acids. V lost 6 bases to trimming and J lost 2 bases, with 13 bases between them. Germline lookup yields CDR1 SEHNR and CDR2 FQNEAQ (reference sequence). CDR3 nucleotides: TGTGCCAGCAGACCGCCCGTATCCAACACCGGGGAGCTGTTTTTT. Translated, it gives CASRPPVSNTGELFF.

There are a few counts of this clone. This sequence joins TRBV7-9 and TRBJ1-2; 8 bases are shared with TRBD1. Per germline, CDR1 SEHNR and CDR2 FQNEAQ (reference sequence). V gave up 5 bases and J gave up 2 bases; unmatched junction bases: 13. The CDR3 has 17 amino acids. CDR3 nucleotides: TGTGCCAGCAGCCCCACCTACTGGGACAGGTGGAACTATGGCTACACCTTC. This sequence encodes CASSPTYWDRWNYGYTF. Together with reference TRBV7-9 and TRBJ1-2, the CDR3 gives the full variable domain: DTGVSQNPRHKITKRGQNVTFRCDPISEHNRLYWYRQTLGQGPEFLTYFQNEAQLEKSRLLSDRFSAERPKGSFSTLEIQRTEQGDSAMYLCASSPTYWDRWNYGYTFGSGTRLTVV.

The table lists this clone with a count of one. V and J are TRBV10-3 and TRBJ2-7; D is perhaps TRBD1 (5 bases). The CDR3 spans 12 residues. The V end was cut by 6 bases, the J end by 7 bases, with 13 bases between. CDR1 is ENHRY, CDR2 SYGVKD, per germline. The DNA of the CDR3 is TGTGCCATCAGCTCCAGGGTCCGAGAGCAGTACTTC. As protein: CAISSRVREQYF.